This T cell receptor (beta chain) was observed in a study of T cell repertoires in cytomegalovirus infection. Germline V gene sequence: CDR1 SNHLY, CDR2 FYNNEI. The CDR3 loop spans 14 amino acids. Trimming cost V 6 bases and J 5 bases, with 13 bases left between them. TCRdb ran MiXCR on the reads and lists one entry per CDR3 protein. The sample has 500,000 or so distinct CDR3 sequences, 15% to 20% seen once. Study conclusions and caveats: Dominating the ex vivo response were TCR beta clonotypes that were CMV-specific and HLA-C-restricted.

This clonotype was picked up many times. Its cognate antigen is unknown. This receptor was obtained from a human donor in good health (CMV status not recorded). Some clones in this sample may be carry-over from other donors' samples. The chain joins TRBV2 to TRBJ1-4, with D possibly TRBD1 on 6 matching bases. What was sequenced was CD8+ T cells from PBMCs. This chain's CDR3 is CASSEGGENEKLFF. The CDR3 DNA follows: TGTGCCAGCAGCGAGGGGGGGGAGAATGAAAAACTGTTTTTT. The whole variable domain, remainder taken from reference TRBV2 and TRBJ1-4, is EPEVTQTPSHQVTQMGQEVILRCVPISNHLYFYWYRQILGQKVEFLVSFYNNEISEKSEIFDDQFSVERPDGSNFTLKIRSTKLEDSAMYFCASSEGGENEKLFFGSGTQLSVL.